This T cell receptor beta chain comes out of a study of blood T cells in healthy people across ages. V was cut by 2 bases and J by 7 bases, with 15 bases left in between. This CDR3 region has 16 residues. A J-beta primer mix and a sample-barcoded 5' primer were used in a second PCR of about 7 to 12 cycles. TCRdb used MiXCR to reprocess the 5' RACE reads, holding one entry per CDR3 protein. The repertoire holds more than 650,000 distinct CDR3 sequences, with less than 70% as singletons. The material sequenced was blood. The receptor was isolated from a man at least 80 years old in good health. The chain has TRBV12-3 or TRBV12-4 and TRBJ1-6; D not resolved. Here the CDR3 reads CASSLKGGPGNSPLHF. CDR3 DNA: TGTGCCAGCAGTTTAAAGGGCGGACCGGGAAATTCACCCCTCCACTTT.